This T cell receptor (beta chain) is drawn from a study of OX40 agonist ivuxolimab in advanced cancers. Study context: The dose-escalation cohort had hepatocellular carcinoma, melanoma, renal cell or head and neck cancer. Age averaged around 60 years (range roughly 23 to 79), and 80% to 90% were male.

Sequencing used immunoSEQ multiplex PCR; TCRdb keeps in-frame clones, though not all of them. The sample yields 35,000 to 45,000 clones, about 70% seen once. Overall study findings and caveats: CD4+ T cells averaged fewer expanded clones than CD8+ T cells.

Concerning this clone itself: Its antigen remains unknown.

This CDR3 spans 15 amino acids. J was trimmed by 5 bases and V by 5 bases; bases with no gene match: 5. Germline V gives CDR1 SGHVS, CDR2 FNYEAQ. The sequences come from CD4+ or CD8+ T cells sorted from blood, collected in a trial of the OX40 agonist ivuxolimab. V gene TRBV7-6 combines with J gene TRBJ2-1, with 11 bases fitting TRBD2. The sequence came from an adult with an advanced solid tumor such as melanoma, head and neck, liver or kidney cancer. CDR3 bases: TGTGCCAGCAGCAAACTAGCGGGGGACCACAATGAGCAGTTCTTC. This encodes CASSKLAGDHNEQFF.